Listed below are T cell receptor beta chains from one sample, sequenced in a study of OX40 agonist ivuxolimab in advanced cancers. Method: immunoSEQ multiplex PCR; TCRdb's copy keeps in-frame clones and lacks some. Here the sample spans under 70,000 clones, 86% being singletons. The sequencing used CD4+ or CD8+ T cells sorted from blood, collected in a trial of the OX40 agonist ivuxolimab. The receptors derive from an adult with an advanced solid tumor such as melanoma, head and neck, liver or kidney cancer. Each CDR3 is given with its conserved first and last residue. The D gene is left open where the match is weak. Size tells how often a clone was seen (once, few, many) or the class of an expanded clone, and some rows leave it out.

j_call | v_call | d_call | clone_size | cdr3_nt | cdr3_aa
TRBJ1-3 | TRBV19 | NA | NA | TGTGCCAGTAGTATGGGACGGCTTAACTCTGGAAACACCATATATTTT | CASSMGRLNSGNTIYF
TRBJ1-4 | TRBV30 | TRBD1 | NA | TGTGCCTGGGAGGGACAGGGGAGGAAACTGTTTTTT | CAWEGQGRKLFF
TRBJ1-1 | TRBV10-3 | NA | NA | TGTGCCATCAAGGCAGGGATGAACACTGAAGCTTTCTTT | CAIKAGMNTEAFF
TRBJ2-5 | TRBV2 | NA | few | TGTGCCAGCAGTGAAGCGTCTTTTACGCAAGAGACCCAGTACTTC | CASSEASFTQETQYF
TRBJ2-2 | TRBV5-8 | NA | NA | TGTGCCAGCAGCCCCCGAACTACCTCGGGGATCACCGGGGAGCTGTTTTTT | CASSPRTTSGITGELFF
TRBJ2-5 | TRBV5-1 | TRBD2 | NA | TGCGCCAGCAGATTAGCGGGAGAGACCCAGTACTTC | CASRLAGETQYF
TRBJ2-7 | TRBV6-6 | TRBD2 | NA | TGTGCCAGCAACACATTCAGCCGGGGCGGGGGGGACGAGCAGTACTTC | CASNTFSRGGGDEQYF
TRBJ1-5 | TRBV6-5 | TRBD1 | once | TGTGCCAGCAGCTCCAGGGGGGATCAGCCCCAGCATTTT | CASSSRGDQPQHF
TRBJ1-2 | TRBV28 | NA | NA | TGTGCCAGCAGTTTATTTCAGGATGGCTACACCTTC | CASSLFQDGYTF
TRBJ2-3 | TRBV10-2 | NA | NA | TGCGCCGCCACTGCCGTTGGGGCAGATACGCAGTATTTT | CAATAVGADTQYF
TRBJ2-7 | TRBV7-2 | NA | NA | TGTGCCAGCAGCCTTAGGAACTGGGCTGACGAGCAGTACTTC | CASSLRNWADEQYF
TRBJ1-4 | TRBV6-5 | NA | NA | TGTGCCAGCAGGAGGGGTAATGAAAAACTGTTTTTT | CASRRGNEKLFF
TRBJ2-1 | TRBV19 | TRBD2 | once | TGTGCCAGTAGGCCGGGTACGGGAGCGGGAGGTTTAGATGAGCAGTTCTTC | CASRPGTGAGGLDEQFF
TRBJ1-3 | TRBV11-2 | NA | NA | TGTGCCAGCAGCTTAGGAACCCTCTCTGGAAACACCATATATTTT | CASSLGTLSGNTIYF
TRBJ2-4 | TRBV2 | TRBD2 | NA | TGTGCCAGCAGTTTAGCGGGATTGGAAAACATTCAGTACTTC | CASSLAGLENIQYF
TRBJ2-7 | TRBV19 | TRBD2 | NA | TGTGCCAGTAGTGTTTTGGCGGGAGGCTACGAGCAGTACTTC | CASSVLAGGYEQYF
TRBJ2-3 | TRBV19 | NA | NA | TGTGCCAGTAGTACTAGTAAGGATACGCAGTATTTT | CASSTSKDTQYF
TRBJ1-2 | TRBV11-2 | NA | NA | TGTGCCAGCAGCTTATCGGACTATGGCTACACCTTC | CASSLSDYGYTF
TRBJ2-5 | TRBV27 | NA | once | TGTGCCAGCAGTTTAACTTTCCAAGAGACCCAGTACTTC | CASSLTFQETQYF
TRBJ1-1 | TRBV30 | TRBD1 | NA | TGTGCCTGGGTGGGACAGGGGGCCACTGAAGCTTTCTTT | CAWVGQGATEAFF
TRBJ2-3 | TRBV7-2 | TRBD2 | NA | TGTGCCAGCAGCGCGACTAGCGGTAGCACAGATACGCAGTATTTT | CASSATSGSTDTQYF
TRBJ2-2 | TRBV6-1 | TRBD1 | NA | TGTGCCAGCAGTGAATTGATAAATTCGGGGACAGGGTGGTCGTCGGAGCTGTTTTTT | CASSELINSGTGWSSELFF
TRBJ2-1 | TRBV7-3 | NA | few | TGTGCCAGCAGCTCTACTGGCGACGGTGAGCAGTTCTTC | CASSSTGDGEQFF
TRBJ2-1 | TRBV18 | TRBD2 | NA | TGTGCCAGCTCACCTATTAGCGGGGTCTCCTACAATGAGCAGTTCTTC | CASSPISGVSYNEQFF
TRBJ2-7 | TRBV18 | TRBD1 | NA | TGTGCCAGCTCACCTCCCGGCGTCAGGGGGTTAGGTGAGCAGTACTTC | CASSPPGVRGLGEQYF
TRBJ1-1 | TRBV5-1 | NA | NA | TGCGCCAGCAGCTTCCTGGAGAACACTGAAGCTTTCTTT | CASSFLENTEAFF
TRBJ2-7 | TRBV18 | TRBD2 | NA | TGTGCCAGCTCACCTACTAGCGGGAGGTACGAGCAGTACTTC | CASSPTSGRYEQYF
TRBJ2-1 | TRBV29-1 | TRBD1 | few | TGCAGCGCTCGGGACAGGGACGTTTCTGAGCAGTTCTTC | CSARDRDVSEQFF
TRBJ1-1 | TRBV14 | NA | medium-sized | TGTGCCAGCAGCCAAGGGACGAGTGCTTTCTTT | CASSQGTSAFF
TRBJ2-7 | TRBV18 | NA | NA | TGTGCCAGCTCACCCCTACCAGGGGAATTGGGCGAGCAGTACTTC | CASSPLPGELGEQYF
TRBJ1-2 | TRBV28 | NA | NA | TGTGCCAGCAGTTTAGGGGGGTTCTATGGCTACACCTTC | CASSLGGFYGYTF
TRBJ2-3 | TRBV20-1 | NA | NA | TGCAGTGCTGGACTCGGGGATACGCAGTATTTT | CSAGLGDTQYF
TRBJ1-1 | TRBV5-1 | NA | NA | TGCGCCAGCAGCTTGTTAGACATGAACACTGAAGCTTTCTTT | CASSLLDMNTEAFF
TRBJ1-1 | TRBV5-1 | NA | few | TGCGCCAGCAGCTTGGGGAATACAGCTGCGGGCACTGAAGCTTTCTTT | CASSLGNTAAGTEAFF
TRBJ2-1 | TRBV5-1 | TRBD2 | NA | TGCGCCAGCAGCTTGGACTTCGGGACTAGCGGGAGAAATGAGCAGTTCTTC | CASSLDFGTSGRNEQFF
TRBJ2-7 | TRBV18 | NA | NA | TGTGCCAGCTCACCGACGAGGGGGGACGAGCAGTACTTC | CASSPTRGDEQYF
TRBJ2-3 | TRBV19 | TRBD2 | NA | TGTGCCAGCGGGACTAGCGGGTTCTACCCGGATACGCAGTATTTT | CASGTSGFYPDTQYF
TRBJ1-2 | TRBV30 | TRBD1 | NA | TGTGCCTCCACCCCGACAGGGGCGTATGGCTACACCTTC | CASTPTGAYGYTF
TRBJ2-7 | TRBV9 | NA | NA | TGTGCCAGCAGCCCAGAATTAGGTCCCTACGAGCAGTACTTC | CASSPELGPYEQYF
TRBJ2-5 | TRBV11-2 | NA | NA | TGTGCCAGCAGCTTGGCGCAGGGCGAGACCCAGTACTTC | CASSLAQGETQYF
TRBJ1-2 | TRBV2 | NA | NA | TGTGCCAGCAGTGAATTGAGGGAAGCATATTATGGCTACACCTTC | CASSELREAYYGYTF
TRBJ2-7 | TRBV28 | NA | NA | TGTGCCAGCGGGGTTTCTGGGGGCCCATACGAGCAGTACTTC | CASGVSGGPYEQYF
TRBJ2-3 | TRBV5-1 | NA | NA | TGCGCCAGCAGCTTGATCCAGCGGAACACAGATACGCAGTATTTT | CASSLIQRNTDTQYF
TRBJ2-7 | TRBV10-1 | TRBD2 | NA | TGCGCCAGCAGTGAGAAGGGACTAGCGGGAGCCCACGAGCAGTACTTC | CASSEKGLAGAHEQYF
TRBJ2-7 | TRBV19 | NA | NA | TGTGCCAGTACCTTGGGTAGGCTATGGAACTCCTACGAGCAGTACTTC | CASTLGRLWNSYEQYF
TRBJ1-1 | TRBV6-5 | TRBD1 | NA | TGTGCCAGCGTCTTCCGACAGGGTTCCAACACTGAAGCTTTCTTT | CASVFRQGSNTEAFF
TRBJ2-7 | TRBV12-2 | NA | NA | TGTGCAAGTCGCTTTCCGGGGGCGCGGGAGGGCTCCTACGAGCAGTACTTC | CASRFPGAREGSYEQYF
TRBJ2-7 | TRBV15 | TRBD2 | NA | TGTGCCACCAGCGAGGGACTAGCGGGCAACTACGAGCAGTACTTC | CATSEGLAGNYEQYF
TRBJ2-3 | TRBV6-6 | NA | NA | TGTGCCAGCAGGGGGGTCACAGATACGCAGTATTTT | CASRGVTDTQYF
TRBJ1-4 | TRBV19 | NA | NA | TGTGCCAGTAGTATAGGCGGGTTTGAAAAACTGTTTTTT | CASSIGGFEKLFF
TRBJ2-2 | TRBV2 | NA | NA | TGTGCCAGCCGGTGGGGCGGGGACACCGGGGAGCTGTTTTTT | CASRWGGDTGELFF
TRBJ1-4 | TRBV6-6 | NA | once | TGTGCCACCGGGAAGCGACAGACAACTAATGAAAAACTGTTTTTT | CATGKRQTTNEKLFF
TRBJ2-4 | TRBV7-9 | TRBD1 | NA | TGTGCCAGCAGCTTCCGGGACAGGGAAGCCAAAAACATTCAGTACTTC | CASSFRDREAKNIQYF
TRBJ1-1 | TRBV5-1 | TRBD1 | NA | TGCGCCAGCAGCCGAAATACAGGGGGGGACACTGAAGCTTTCTTT | CASSRNTGGDTEAFF